This entry is about one T cell receptor beta chain. The record originates from a study of T cell responses to AZD1222 COVID-19 vaccine. The germline CDR1 and CDR2 sequences are MNHEY and SVGAGI. The CDR3 has 14 residues. Trimming removed 4 bases from V and 5 bases from J; junction bases left unmatched: 7. Some clones are missing from TCRdb's copy, which holds only in-frame ones; the method was immunoSEQ multiplex PCR. The top ten hold around 1.6% of the sample, which has roughly 170,000 clones, around 94% seen once. The clonotype originates from an adult who received the AZD1222 COVID-19 vaccine. Sample: peripheral blood, taken 28 days after the second AZD1222 dose. V is TRBV6-5 and J is TRBJ2-7; TRBD1 matches 8 bases. CDR3: CASSLQSGGHEQYF. The DNA for the CDR3 is TGTGCCAGCAGTTTACAATCAGGGGGCCACGAGCAGTACTTC.